This T cell receptor (beta chain) appears in the sequencing data of a study of identical twins. A single record per CDR3 protein comes from TCRdb applying MiXCR to the 5' RACE reads. The sample records roughly 770,000 distinct CDR3 sequences, 15% to 20% being singletons. From germline, CDR1 is DFQATT and CDR2 SNEGSKA (reference sequence). The CDR3 extends over 16 amino acids. V trimming: 0 bases; J trimming: 2 bases; junction bases outside the gene matches: 6. The data also belong to a second study, concerning T cells expressing NK-cell markers.

The chain employs TRBV20-1 and TRBJ2-1; 8 nucleotides line up with TRBD2. Sequencing was done on a sample of PBMCs. The clonotype originates from a woman aged 18-35 years in good health. CDR3 in DNA: TGCAGTGCTAGAGAACAGGCGGGAGGACCCTACAATGAGCAGTTCTTC. This codes for CSAREQAGGPYNEQFF.